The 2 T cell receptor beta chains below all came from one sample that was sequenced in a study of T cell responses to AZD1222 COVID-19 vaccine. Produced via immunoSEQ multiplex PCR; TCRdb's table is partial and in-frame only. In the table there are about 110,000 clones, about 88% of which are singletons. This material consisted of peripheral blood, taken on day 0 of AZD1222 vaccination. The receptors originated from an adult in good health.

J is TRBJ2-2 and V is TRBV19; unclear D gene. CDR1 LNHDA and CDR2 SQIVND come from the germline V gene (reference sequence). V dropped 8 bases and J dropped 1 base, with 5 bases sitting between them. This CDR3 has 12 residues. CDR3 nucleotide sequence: TGTGCCAGTTGGGGGAACACCGGGGAGCTGTTTTTT. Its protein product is CASWGNTGELFF.

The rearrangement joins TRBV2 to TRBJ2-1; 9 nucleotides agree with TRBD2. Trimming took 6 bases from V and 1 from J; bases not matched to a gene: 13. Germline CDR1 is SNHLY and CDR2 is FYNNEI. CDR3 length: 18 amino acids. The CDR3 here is CASRGRRLAGVSYNEQFF. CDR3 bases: TGTGCCAGCAGGGGCCGAAGATTAGCGGGGGTGTCCTACAATGAGCAGTTCTTC. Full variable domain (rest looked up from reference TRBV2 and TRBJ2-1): EPEVTQTPSHQVTQMGQEVILRCVPISNHLYFYWYRQILGQKVEFLVSFYNNEISEKSEIFDDQFSVERPDGSNFTLKIRSTKLEDSAMYFCASRGRRLAGVSYNEQFFGPGTRLTVL.